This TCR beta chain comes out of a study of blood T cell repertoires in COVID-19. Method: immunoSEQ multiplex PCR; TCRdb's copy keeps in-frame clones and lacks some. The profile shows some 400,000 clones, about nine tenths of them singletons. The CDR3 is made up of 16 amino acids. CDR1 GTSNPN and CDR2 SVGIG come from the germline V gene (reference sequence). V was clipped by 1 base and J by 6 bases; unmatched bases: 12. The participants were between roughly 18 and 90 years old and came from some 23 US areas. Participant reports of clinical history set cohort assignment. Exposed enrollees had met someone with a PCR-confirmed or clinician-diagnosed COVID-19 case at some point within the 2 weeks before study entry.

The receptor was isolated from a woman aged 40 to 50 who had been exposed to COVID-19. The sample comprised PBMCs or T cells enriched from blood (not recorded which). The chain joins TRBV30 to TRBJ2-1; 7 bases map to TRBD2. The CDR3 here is CAWSAGGSSLGNEQFF. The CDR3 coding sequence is TGTGCCTGGAGTGCGGGAGGTAGTAGCTTAGGCAATGAGCAGTTCTTC.